This entry lists 13 T cell receptor beta chains sequenced from one sample in a study of shared clonotypes between healthy human individuals. CD45RO-negative CD8 cells positively selected for CCR7 made up the naive population, which excluded terminally differentiated effector memory CD45RA+ cells. Clones were sequenced by immunoSEQ multiplex PCR, and TCRdb holds only the in-frame ones, with some missing. The top ten clones hold over 1.5% of a sample with about 1.9 million clones, just over 90% of them seen once. Sequenced input: naive CD8+ T cells from PBMCs. The receptors were sampled from a man younger than 35 in good health. Some clones in this sample may be carry-over from other donors' samples.

This chain connects TRBV7-3 to TRBJ2-2; possibly TRBD2 for D (5 bases). Between the trimmed V and J ends, which lost 2 bases and 0 bases, there was a span of 10 bases. The germline V gene encodes CDR1 SGHTA and CDR2 FQGTGA. The CDR3 extends over 16 amino acids. This chain's CDR3 is CASSLWAGANTGELFF. The CDR3 DNA follows: TGTGCCAGCAGCTTATGGGCGGGTGCGAACACCGGGGAGCTGTTTTTT.

In its sample, this clone was seen once. The chain links TRBV6-5 to TRBJ1-1; no clear D. CDR1 is MNHEY, CDR2 SVGAGI, per germline. Between the trimmed V and J ends, which lost 0 bases and 2 bases, there was a span of 13 bases. CDR3 length equals 16 residues. CDR3 residues: CASSYSGWELNTEAFF. For the CDR3, the DNA is TGTGCCAGCAGTTACTCCGGGTGGGAGCTTAACACTGAAGCTTTCTTT.

V is TRBV28 and J is TRBJ2-3, with D unclear. Trimming cost V 3 bases and J 0 bases, with 13 bases left between them. The CDR3 is 16 residues long. In germline, CDR1 is MDHEN, CDR2 SYDVKM. The CDR3: CASSFRGFRSTDTQYF. CDR3 DNA: TGTGCCAGCAGTTTTCGTGGCTTCAGAAGCACAGATACGCAGTATTTT.

The gene calls are TRBV5-4 and TRBJ2-5, with TRBD2 matching 15 bases. This CDR3 spans 16 amino acids. V dropped 4 bases and J dropped 5; count of bases not matched to a gene: 6. Germline V gives CDR1 SGHNT, CDR2 YYREEE (reference sequence). CDR3: CASSPWTSGRAETQYF. CDR3 bases: TGTGCCAGCAGCCCATGGACTAGCGGGAGGGCCGAGACCCAGTACTTC.

The chain joins TRBV9 to TRBJ2-1; 12 positions agree with TRBD2. The CDR3 length is 15 residues. From germline, CDR1 is SGDLS and CDR2 YYNGEE. V was clipped by 4 bases and J by 8 bases; unmatched bases: 7. Here the CDR3 reads CASSPLAGGPYEQFF. DNA of the CDR3: TGTGCCAGCAGCCCTCTAGCGGGAGGGCCATATGAGCAGTTCTTC.

The chain has TRBV11-2 and TRBJ2-3; no reliable D call. The CDR3 loop spans 16 amino acids. V was shortened by 5 bases and J by 0 bases, with 15 bases between the two germline ends. The germline V gene encodes CDR1 SGHAT and CDR2 FQNNGV. The CDR3 region has the DNA TGTGCCAGCAGCCCCCTCGACTTTTCTAGCACAGATACGCAGTATTTT. Residues: CASSPLDFSSTDTQYF.

The chain couples TRBV5-1 to TRBJ1-4; D is perhaps TRBD1 (5 bases). The ends were cut back, 5 bases at V and 3 bases at J, with 11 bases in the middle. The CDR3 runs to 14 residues. The germline gives CDR1 SGHRS, CDR2 YFSETQ. This CDR3 is CASRGGLSNEKLFF. CDR3 in DNA: TGCGCCAGCAGGGGGGGGTTGTCTAATGAAAAACTGTTTTTT.

CDR3 sequence reads: CASGRHRDRTYEQYF. DNA of the CDR3: TGCGCCAGCGGCCGGCACCGGGACAGAACCTACGAGCAGTACTTC. V usage is TRBV5-1 and J usage is TRBJ2-7; 7 nucleotides agree with TRBD1. The CDR3 loop spans 15 amino acids. Germline CDR1 and CDR2: SGHRS and YFSETQ. With V trimmed by 7 bases and J by 2 bases, 12 bases remained unmatched.

The V call is TRBV5-8, the J call TRBJ2-1; 9 positions match TRBD1. V was pared by 2 bases and J by 6 bases, with 6 bases of the junction left unmatched. Per the germline V gene, CDR1 is SGHTS and CDR2 is YDEGEE. This CDR3 region has 15 residues. The chain's CDR3 is CASSLDRGDSNEQFF. CDR3 nucleotide sequence: TGTGCCAGCAGCTTAGACAGGGGGGATAGCAATGAGCAGTTCTTC.

V gene TRBV5-6 combines with J gene TRBJ2-7, with unresolved D. Trimming cost V 0 bases and J 1 base, with 8 bases left between them. Germline V lookup: CDR1 SGHDT, CDR2 YYEEEE. CDR3 length equals 14 residues. The CDR3 region has the DNA TGTGCCAGCAGCTTGGGATCGGCTTCCTACGAGCAGTACTTC. It encodes CASSLGSASYEQYF. Full variable domain (missing parts from reference TRBV5-6 and TRBJ2-7): DAGVTQSPTHLIKTRGQQVTLRCSPKSGHDTVSWYQQALGQGPQFIFQYYEEEERQRGNFPDRFSGHQFPNYSSELNVNALLLGDSALYLCASSLGSASYEQYFGPGTRLTVT.

In its sample, this clone was seen a few times. The same CDR3 also results from other DNA sequences found in this sample. The rearrangement links TRBV27 to TRBJ2-7; no definite D call. Germline-derived CDR1 and CDR2 are MNHEY and SMNVEV (reference sequence). The V end lost 2 bases, the J end lost 1 base, and 6 bases lay between the germline ends. The CDR3 has 13 amino acids. The CDR3 is CASSLGRSYEQYF. In nucleotides, the CDR3 is TGTGCCAGCAGTTTAGGTCGGTCCTACGAGCAGTACTTC.

In its sample, this clone was seen once. The chain couples TRBV7-5 to TRBJ2-7; whether TRBD2, the table's D call, matches the DNA was not checked. TRBV7-5 is an annotated pseudogene. CDR3 length equals 14 residues. The CDR3 here is CVRSFTSRSYEQYF. In DNA form, the CDR3 reads TGTGTCAGAAGCTTTACTAGTCGGTCCTACGAGCAGTACTTC.

This clone appeared once. The chain has TRBV10-3 and TRBJ1-2; D possibly corresponds to TRBD1 (5 bases). There are 14 residues in the CDR3. From germline, CDR1 is ENHRY and CDR2 SYGVKD. Trimming cost V 2 bases and J 8 bases, with 15 bases left between them. This CDR3 is CAISEPRDGRGYTF. CDR3 sequence (DNA): TGTGCCATCAGTGAGCCCCGGGACGGCCGAGGCTACACCTTC.